This entry concerns a single T cell receptor beta chain. The CDR3 consists of 14 residues. In germline, CDR1 is MNHNS, CDR2 SASEGT. Trimming shortened V by 2 bases and J by 3 bases, and 11 bases separated the two germline ends. Assay used: immunoSEQ multiplex PCR; TCRdb lists only in-frame clones, some missing. Of about 68,000 clones detected, over 85% appear once; the ten largest clones hold roughly 4.2%. Sequenced sample: PBMCs. This clonotype originated in a middle-aged man with rheumatoid arthritis. The chain has TRBV6-1 and TRBJ2-7; D remains ambiguous. CDR3 nucleotide sequence: TGTGCCAGCAGTGAAAGCAGGCGCGGCTACGAGCAGTACTTC. This encodes CASSESRRGYEQYF.